This TCR beta chain was sequenced during a study of blood T cell repertoires in COVID-19. Study-wide context: Samples representing acute and convalescent COVID-19 were sourced from the United States, Italy and Spain.

The germline gives CDR1 MNHEY, CDR2 SMNVEV (reference sequence). The CDR3 runs to 15 residues. V lost 7 bases to trimming and J lost 1 base, with 16 bases between them. In terms of age and location, participants ranged from roughly 18 to 90 years and lived in about two dozen US areas. Recovered status in Cohort 3 required two negative PCRs, clearance, or symptom resolution. As processed by the authors: Reference gene primers were amplified, and this amplification served to estimate nucleated cell counts. Assay used: immunoSEQ multiplex PCR; TCRdb lists only in-frame clones, some missing. V and J calls plus clone size are reproduced from that table; the DNA served to infer D and trimming. The sample lists 250,000 to 300,000 clones, around 85% occurring once.

Input material: PBMCs or T cells enriched from blood (not recorded which). This sequence was found in a woman aged 45-59 years who had recovered from COVID-19. The chain combines TRBV27 with TRBJ1-1; no firm D call. In DNA, the CDR3 is TGTGCCAGCACGGAACCCAGTGGCGGGAACACTGAAGCTTTCTTT. Translating gives CASTEPSGGNTEAFF.